The present T cell receptor (beta chain) was sequenced within a study of response to subunit inactivated influenza vaccine. Using its own MiXCR run on the RT-PCR reads, TCRdb lists one record per CDR3 protein. The sample contains just under 550,000 distinct CDR3 sequences, roughly 25% of which appear only once. This clonotype was seen only a few times. The data also belong to a second study, concerning T cells expressing NK-cell markers. That study reports: Researchers built TCR beta cDNA using 5'RACE template switching with UMIs.

This specimen was CD4+ T cells sorted from PBMCs, taken 12 days after vaccination. This sequence was found in a man in his fifties who received an inactivated influenza vaccine.

The CDR3 here is CASSEQQNYGYTF. The CDR3 DNA sequence: TGTGCCAGCAGTGAGCAACAGAACTATGGCTACACCTTC. V usage is TRBV2 and J usage is TRBJ1-2, with unresolved D. Trimming took 3 bases from V and 2 from J, leaving 7 bases between them. The CDR3 consists of 13 residues. Germline V gene sequence: CDR1 SNHLY, CDR2 FYNNEI. Full variable domain (remainder filled in from reference TRBV2 and TRBJ1-2): EPEVTQTPSHQVTQMGQEVILRCVPISNHLYFYWYRQILGQKVEFLVSFYNNEISEKSEIFDDQFSVERPDGSNFTLKIRSTKLEDSAMYFCASSEQQNYGYTFGSGTRLTVV.